This TCR beta chain emerged from a study of T-cell reconstitution after alpha-beta-depleted transplantation in children. Notes on the study in general: There were reportedly several hundred expanded graft clones from which alpha-beta T cells came about two months after transplant. For some patients, TCRbeta diversity was high at day 60 because of recipient T cells and thymic progenitors that survived. From newly produced T cells came most of the T-cell counts and diversity one year after transplant.

From germline, CDR1 is SGHRS and CDR2 YFSETQ. The CDR3 has 16 amino acids. V was clipped by 1 base and J by 3 bases, with 13 bases between them. This clonotype was seen at least ten times. Its antigen is not identified. The library targeted TCRbeta and was prepared with unique molecular identifiers. MiXCR was run by TCRdb on the PCR reads, yielding one entry per CDR3 protein. Of about 160,000 distinct CDR3 sequences listed, roughly 10% are singletons. The chain combines TRBV5-1 with TRBJ2-2; a possible D gene is TRBD1 (6 bases). This receptor was identified in a boy between 2 and 10 years old with acute myeloid leukemia, due to receive a stem cell transplant. The sample in question was PBMCs, obtained before TCRalphabeta/CD19-depleted stem cell transplant. The CDR3 loop is CASSLTLGGYTGELFF. CDR3 nucleotide sequence: TGCGCCAGCAGCTTGACCCTAGGGGGATACACCGGGGAGCTGTTTTTT.